Listed below are T cell receptor beta chains from one sample, sequenced in a study of human T cells and chemical hapten exposure. TCRdb processed the RACE reads anew with MiXCR; each CDR3 protein has one entry. Of around 330,000 distinct CDR3 sequences listed, approximately 5% were seen once; the top ten hold around 8%. The sequencing here drew on whole blood, taken in connection with sensitization to the hapten diphenylcyclopropenone (DPC). All receptors come from a woman between 18 and 29 years old with alopecia areata. Some clones in this sample may be carry-over from other donors' samples. Both conserved end residues are part of each CDR3. Each record gives: CDR3 length, V gene, clone size, D gene, J gene, CDR3 DNA, CDR3 protein. The D gene is left open where the match is weak. Size tells how often a clone was seen (once, few, many) or the class of an expanded clone, and some rows leave it out.

cdr3_length: 14
v_call: TRBV10-3
clone_size: many
d_call: TRBD1
j_call: TRBJ1-3
cdr3_nt: TGTGCCATCAAGGGGGCTAGCTCTGGAAACACCATATATTTT
cdr3_aa: CAIKGASSGNTIYF

cdr3_length: 12
v_call: TRBV3-1
clone_size: NA
d_call: NA
j_call: TRBJ2-1
cdr3_nt: TGTGCCAGCAGCCAGGGGAGCAATGAGCAGTTCTTC
cdr3_aa: CASSQGSNEQFF

cdr3_length: 13
v_call: TRBV2
clone_size: few
d_call: TRBD1
j_call: TRBJ1-1
cdr3_nt: TGTGCCAGTAGTCCTACAGGGGTCACTGAAGCTTTCTTT
cdr3_aa: CASSPTGVTEAFF

cdr3_length: 20
v_call: TRBV9
clone_size: few
d_call: TRBD2
j_call: TRBJ2-1
cdr3_nt: TGTGCCAGCAGCACCCAAATTAGAAGCCCGACTAGCGAGTACTACAATGAGCAGTTCTTC
cdr3_aa: CASSTQIRSPTSEYYNEQFF

cdr3_length: 15
v_call: TRBV7-3
clone_size: many
d_call: TRBD1
j_call: TRBJ1-2
cdr3_nt: TGTGCCAGCAGCTCCTTTGGGACAGTTCGGGATGGCTACACCTTC
cdr3_aa: CASSSFGTVRDGYTF

cdr3_length: 15
v_call: TRBV20-1
clone_size: few
d_call: TRBD1
j_call: TRBJ1-5
cdr3_nt: TGCAGTGCTAGAGAGCCAGGGGGCGCGAATCAGCCCCAGCATTTT
cdr3_aa: CSAREPGGANQPQHF

cdr3_length: 12
v_call: TRBV12-3/TRBV12-4
clone_size: many
d_call: NA
j_call: TRBJ1-1
cdr3_nt: TGTGCCAGCAGTCTCTTCGGTACACTGGCTTTCTTT
cdr3_aa: CASSLFGTLAFF

cdr3_length: 15
v_call: TRBV3-1
clone_size: many
d_call: NA
j_call: TRBJ2-1
cdr3_nt: TGTGCCAGCACACGGGGGCGGGGGCCTTACAATGAGCAGTTCTTC
cdr3_aa: CASTRGRGPYNEQFF

cdr3_length: 15
v_call: TRBV12-3/TRBV12-4
clone_size: many
d_call: TRBD1
j_call: TRBJ2-2
cdr3_nt: TGTGCCAGCAGCCGGCAGGGGGCGAACACCGGGGAGCTGTTTTTT
cdr3_aa: CASSRQGANTGELFF

cdr3_length: 10
v_call: TRBV20-1
clone_size: many
d_call: NA
j_call: TRBJ1-1
cdr3_nt: TGCAGTGCCACGGACACTGAAGCTTTCTTT
cdr3_aa: CSATDTEAFF

cdr3_length: 14
v_call: TRBV6-2/TRBV6-3
clone_size: NA
d_call: NA
j_call: TRBJ1-2
cdr3_nt: TGTGCCATACACGCAGCACCCTTGAACTATGGCTACACCTTC
cdr3_aa: CAIHAAPLNYGYTF

cdr3_length: 13
v_call: TRBV6-2/TRBV6-3
clone_size: few
d_call: NA
j_call: TRBJ2-7
cdr3_nt: TGTGCCAGCAGTTACGCTCCCCCCGGAGGACAGTACTTC
cdr3_aa: CASSYAPPGGQYF

cdr3_length: 17
v_call: TRBV27
clone_size: NA
d_call: TRBD1
j_call: TRBJ1-2
cdr3_nt: TGTGCCAGCAGTCCCCCGGGACAGATTAGGGGAAAATATGGCTACACCTTC
cdr3_aa: CASSPPGQIRGKYGYTF

cdr3_length: 15
v_call: TRBV2
clone_size: NA
d_call: NA
j_call: TRBJ1-6
cdr3_nt: TGTGCCAGCAAGAAATATACGGAGTATAATTCACCCCTCCACTTT
cdr3_aa: CASKKYTEYNSPLHF

cdr3_length: 14
v_call: TRBV7-2
clone_size: few
d_call: TRBD1
j_call: TRBJ1-1
cdr3_nt: TGTGCCAGCAGTGAAGATCTGACAGGGTGGAAAGCTTTCTTT
cdr3_aa: CASSEDLTGWKAFF

cdr3_length: 14
v_call: TRBV20-1
clone_size: many
d_call: NA
j_call: TRBJ1-2
cdr3_nt: TGCAGTGCTAGGGGGGGGGACATTCACTATGGCTACACCTTC
cdr3_aa: CSARGGDIHYGYTF

cdr3_length: 15
v_call: TRBV12-3/TRBV12-4
clone_size: NA
d_call: NA
j_call: TRBJ1-2
cdr3_nt: TGTGCCAGCAGTCCTACATCCCGCGTGGGCTATGGCTACACCTTC
cdr3_aa: CASSPTSRVGYGYTF

cdr3_length: 14
v_call: TRBV12-3/TRBV12-4
clone_size: NA
d_call: TRBD2
j_call: TRBJ2-7
cdr3_nt: TGTGCCAGCAGTTTGTCTGTTGGGGGGGTCGAGCAGTACTTC
cdr3_aa: CASSLSVGGVEQYF

cdr3_length: 13
v_call: TRBV14
clone_size: few
d_call: NA
j_call: TRBJ2-3
cdr3_nt: TGTGCCAGCAGCCAAGAGAAAACAGATACGCAGTATTTT
cdr3_aa: CASSQEKTDTQYF

cdr3_length: 13
v_call: TRBV10-3
clone_size: few
d_call: NA
j_call: TRBJ1-1
cdr3_nt: TGTGCCATCTTGGGCCAGGTGAACACTGAAGCTTTCTTT
cdr3_aa: CAILGQVNTEAFF

cdr3_length: 16
v_call: TRBV14
clone_size: NA
d_call: TRBD1
j_call: TRBJ1-2
cdr3_nt: TGTGCCAGCAGCCAAGGGGCCTGGAGACAGGGTTGGGGCTACACCTTC
cdr3_aa: CASSQGAWRQGWGYTF

cdr3_length: 20
v_call: TRBV12-3/TRBV12-4
clone_size: few
d_call: NA
j_call: TRBJ1-2
cdr3_nt: TGTGCCAGCAGTTTAGACCAGAGAACAGCTCTCTCAGTAGATACTAGCGGCTACACCTTC
cdr3_aa: CASSLDQRTALSVDTSGYTF

cdr3_length: 13
v_call: TRBV27
clone_size: few
d_call: TRBD2
j_call: TRBJ2-7
cdr3_nt: TGTGCCAGCAGTTTAAAGCGGGGCTACGAGCAGTACTTC
cdr3_aa: CASSLKRGYEQYF

cdr3_length: 14
v_call: TRBV5-4
clone_size: NA
d_call: NA
j_call: TRBJ2-1
cdr3_nt: TGTGCCAGCAGCTCGGGATGGGGGGCAGATGAGCAGTTCTTC
cdr3_aa: CASSSGWGADEQFF

cdr3_length: 12
v_call: TRBV9
clone_size: NA
d_call: NA
j_call: TRBJ2-1
cdr3_nt: TGTGCCAGCAGCGTAAAGGCCAATGAGCAGTTCTTC
cdr3_aa: CASSVKANEQFF

cdr3_length: 14
v_call: TRBV19
clone_size: NA
d_call: TRBD1
j_call: TRBJ1-5
cdr3_nt: TGTGCCAGTAGTCTGGACAGGGGCCTAGGGCCCCAGCATTTT
cdr3_aa: CASSLDRGLGPQHF

cdr3_length: 14
v_call: TRBV7-2
clone_size: NA
d_call: TRBD1
j_call: TRBJ2-3
cdr3_nt: TGTGCCAGCAGGCCGGACAGGGGGACGGGTACGCAGTATTTT
cdr3_aa: CASRPDRGTGTQYF

cdr3_length: 15
v_call: TRBV7-9
clone_size: few
d_call: NA
j_call: TRBJ2-5
cdr3_nt: TGTGCCAGCAGCTTCGCGGGACAAATACAAGAGACCCAGTACTTC
cdr3_aa: CASSFAGQIQETQYF

cdr3_length: 15
v_call: TRBV29-1
clone_size: NA
d_call: NA
j_call: TRBJ1-2
cdr3_nt: TGCAGCGTTGAAGTTACGGGACTGCCAAACTATGGCTACACCTTC
cdr3_aa: CSVEVTGLPNYGYTF

cdr3_length: 15
v_call: TRBV9
clone_size: many
d_call: TRBD1
j_call: TRBJ2-7
cdr3_nt: TGTGCCAGCAGCCTAGGACAGGGGCCAGCCTACGAGCAGTACTTC
cdr3_aa: CASSLGQGPAYEQYF

cdr3_length: 17
v_call: TRBV5-6
clone_size: many
d_call: NA
j_call: TRBJ1-2
cdr3_nt: TGTGCCAGCAGAGACGCCAAGTTCCGACACCAGATCTATGGCTACACCTTC
cdr3_aa: CASRDAKFRHQIYGYTF

cdr3_length: 14
v_call: TRBV5-5
clone_size: few
d_call: TRBD1
j_call: TRBJ2-7
cdr3_nt: TGTGCCAGCAGCTCACCCGGGACAGAATACGAGCAGTACTTC
cdr3_aa: CASSSPGTEYEQYF

cdr3_length: 16
v_call: TRBV5-1
clone_size: few
d_call: TRBD1
j_call: TRBJ1-2
cdr3_nt: TGCGCCAGCAGCTTGGTGCGTGGGACAGCTAACTATGGCTACACCTTC
cdr3_aa: CASSLVRGTANYGYTF

cdr3_length: 11
v_call: TRBV18
clone_size: few
d_call: NA
j_call: TRBJ2-5
cdr3_nt: TGTGCCAGCTTACTTCAAGAGACCCAGTACTTC
cdr3_aa: CASLLQETQYF

cdr3_length: 15
v_call: TRBV20-1
clone_size: many
d_call: NA
j_call: TRBJ1-4
cdr3_nt: TGCAGTGCGGAGGACAGCTATGCAACTAATGAAAAACTGTTTTTT
cdr3_aa: CSAEDSYATNEKLFF

cdr3_length: 13
v_call: TRBV7-2
clone_size: NA
d_call: NA
j_call: TRBJ1-2
cdr3_nt: TGTGCCAGCAGCTTAGCCGGGTCCGATGGCTACACCTTC
cdr3_aa: CASSLAGSDGYTF

cdr3_length: 12
v_call: TRBV5-6
clone_size: few
d_call: NA
j_call: TRBJ1-2
cdr3_nt: TGTGCCAGCAGCTTGGTTGCAGGTGCAAACACCTTC
cdr3_aa: CASSLVAGANTF

cdr3_length: 16
v_call: TRBV7-6
clone_size: few
d_call: TRBD1
j_call: TRBJ2-5
cdr3_nt: TGTGCCAGCAGCTTAGTTGGGACAGGGGTGGAGGAGACCCAGTACTTC
cdr3_aa: CASSLVGTGVEETQYF